This T cell receptor beta chain originates from a study of cytomegalovirus exposure and HLA in healthy donors. The V and J ends lost 4 bases and 3 bases respectively, with 16 bases between them. CDR3 length equals 15 residues. Germline lookup yields CDR1 SGHNT and CDR2 YYREEE (reference sequence). With respect to this clone: Its antigen remains unidentified.

Study observations and caveats: HLA alleles were associated with around 17,000 TCR beta sequences in a later analysis at 0.05 false discovery rate. In a later analysis, most CMV-associated TCR beta chains appeared HLA-restricted. The study listed 164 cytomegalovirus-associated TCR beta chains.

PCR used 60 Vbeta primers and 13 Jbeta primers. Sequencing used immunoSEQ multiplex PCR; TCRdb keeps in-frame clones, though not all of them. Of around 200,000 clones in the sample, 80% were seen once. This receptor was taken from a boy younger than 18 in good health and CMV-seronegative. The chain couples TRBV5-4 to TRBJ1-2; D might be TRBD1 (6 bases). Sample: PBMCs. This CDR3 is CASSPNRDRYYGYTF. CDR3 nucleotide sequence: TGTGCCAGCAGCCCCAACCGAGACAGGTACTATGGCTACACCTTC.